This entry lists 18 T cell receptor beta chains sequenced from one sample in a study of T cell repertoires in cytomegalovirus infection. TCRdb analysed the reads with MiXCR anew, one entry per CDR3 protein. Of 100,000 to 150,000 distinct CDR3 sequences listed, 20% to 30% are singletons. Their recognized antigens are unknown. The sequenced sample consisted of PBMCs, sequenced either directly or after in vitro stimulation (not recorded which). These receptors were obtained from a human donor in good health (CMV status not recorded). Some clones in this sample may be carry-over from other donors' samples.

This chain joins TRBV6-2 or TRBV6-3 and TRBJ1-5, with D unresolved. The CDR3 is 14 residues long. V was clipped by 7 bases and J by 0 bases, with 10 bases between them. The germline gives CDR1 MNHEY, CDR2 SVGEGT. The CDR3 nucleotides are TGTGCCAGCACACAACTGTATAGCAATCAGCCCCAGCATTTT. This codes for CASTQLYSNQPQHF.

This clonotype was counted only a few times. The chain uses TRBV15 and TRBJ2-5; 8 bases fit TRBD2. This CDR3 region has 16 residues. Germline loops: CDR1 LNHNV, CDR2 YYDKDF (reference sequence). V shed 1 base, J shed 1 base, and the junction held 5 bases outside the gene matches. In DNA form, the CDR3 reads TGTGCCACCAGCAGAGTTTCCGGACTAGCCCAAGAGACCCAGTACTTC. Protein sequence: CATSRVSGLAQETQYF.

Many counts were recorded for this clonotype. V usage is TRBV7-2 and J usage is TRBJ2-7; 16 nucleotides match TRBD2. The V and J ends lost 5 bases and 1 base, in that order; junction bases with no gene match: 11. The CDR3 consists of 19 residues. The germline V gene encodes CDR1 SGHTA and CDR2 FQGNSA. Here the CDR3 DNA reads TGTGCCAGCAGCCCTAGACCGGGACTAGCGGGAGGGCCGTCCTACGAGCAGTACTTC. This encodes CASSPRPGLAGGPSYEQYF.

This clonotype was detected only a few times. The genes are TRBV7-2 and TRBJ1-2, with D perhaps TRBD1 (5 bases). V was pared by 5 bases and J by 8 bases, with 21 bases between. Germline-derived CDR1 and CDR2 are SGHTA and FQGNSA. This CDR3 has 15 residues. The CDR3 bases are TGTGCCAGCAGCCAACAAGGGACGGCGGCGGAAGGCTACACCTTC. This translates into CASSQQGTAAEGYTF.

This clonotype was observed many times. The CDR3 DNA reads TGCAGCGTTAGGACGGCAACTGAAGCTTTCTTT. Translating it yields CSVRTATEAFF. The gene calls are TRBV20-1 and TRBJ1-1, with D unclear. CDR1 is DFQATT and CDR2 is SNEGSKA in the germline V gene (reference sequence). The CDR3 runs 11 residues.

This clonotype was observed a handful of times. The chain carries TRBV10-3 and TRBJ1-4; D might be TRBD1 (6 bases). CDR1 and CDR2 (germline): ENHRY, SYGVKD. Trimming removed 4 bases at V and 3 bases at J, with 9 bases between. The CDR3 loop spans 14 amino acids. CDR3 in DNA: TGTGCCATCAGTGGCAGGGGAGCTAATGAAAAACTGTTTTTT. It translates to CAISGRGANEKLFF.

The genes are TRBV5-6 and TRBJ2-7; 7 positions match TRBD1. In germline, CDR1 is SGHDT, CDR2 YYEEEE. There are 14 residues in the CDR3. J gave up 0 bases and V 4 bases, and 4 bases lay outside the gene matches. The CDR3 DNA sequence: TGTGCCAGCAGCAGGACAGGCAGCTCCTACGAGCAGTACGTC. It yields the protein CASSRTGSSYEQYV.

This chain uses TRBV25-1 with TRBJ1-1; 8 nucleotides align to TRBD1. The CDR3 is 14 residues long. After removal of 4 bases from V and 7 bases from J, the junction contained 8 bases not matched to a gene. Germline CDR1 is MGHDK and CDR2 is SYGVNS. For the CDR3, the DNA is TGTGCCAGCAGTGGAACACAGGGGGACTATGAAGCTTTCTTT. Its translation: CASSGTQGDYEAFF.

The rearrangement links TRBV2 to TRBJ1-1; D unresolved. Deletions cut 8 bases from V and 0 bases from J, with 13 bases between. This CDR3 has 14 residues. Germline CDR1 is SNHLY and CDR2 is FYNNEI. The CDR3 DNA sequence: TGTGCCAGCGCCGCACCGGGAATGAACACTGAAGCTTTCTTT. Translated: CASAAPGMNTEAFF.

The V and J genes are TRBV6-2 or TRBV6-3 and TRBJ1-4, with TRBD1 as a possible D gene (5 bases). The germline V and J ends were trimmed by 2 bases and 7 bases, with 11 bases remaining between them. Germline loops: CDR1 MNHEY, CDR2 SVGEGT. The CDR3 runs 14 residues. CDR3 region: CASSYRQGGEKLFF. The CDR3 bases are TGTGCCAGCAGTTACCGGCAGGGCGGTGAAAAACTGTTTTTT.

This clonotype was recorded at least ten times. This sequence joins TRBV7-2 and TRBJ2-1; D could derive from TRBD1 or TRBD2 (5 bases each). The CDR3 runs to 15 residues. Per the germline V gene, CDR1 is SGHTA and CDR2 is FQGNSA. Trimming removed 4 bases at V and 5 bases at J, with 15 bases between. The CDR3 DNA reads TGTGCCAGCAGCTCCGACTCCGGGACCAACAATGAGCAGTTCTTC. Translation: CASSSDSGTNNEQFF.

For the CDR3, the DNA is TGCAGTGCTAGTGATACTAGCGGGAGATCCAATGAGCAGTTCTTC. It encodes CSASDTSGRSNEQFF. V gene TRBV20-1 combines with J gene TRBJ2-1; 11 bases line up with TRBD2. V lost 3 bases and J lost 6; bases outside the gene matches: 7. Germline V lookup: CDR1 DFQATT, CDR2 SNEGSKA (reference sequence). This CDR3 contains 15 residues.

This clonotype was found many times. This rearrangement joins TRBV5-4 to TRBJ2-7; TRBD2 aligns across 7 bases. The junction had 6 bases not matched to a gene; V was cut back by 0 bases and J by 0 bases. The CDR3 contains 16 residues. CDR1 and CDR2 from the germline V gene are SGHNT and YYREEE (reference sequence). CDR3 nucleotides: TGTGCCAGCAGCTTGGCGGGAGGACGGAGCTCCTACGAGCAGTACTTC. It encodes CASSLAGGRSSYEQYF.

The chain links TRBV27 to TRBJ1-6; D is unresolved. Trimming pared 5 bases from V and 8 bases from J, leaving 13 bases between. The length of the CDR3 is 14 residues. The germline V gene has CDR1 MNHEY and CDR2 SMNVEV (reference sequence). The CDR3 reads CASSPINMDSPLHF. The CDR3 DNA reads TGTGCCAGCAGTCCAATCAACATGGATTCACCCCTCCACTTT.

Only a few counts were recorded for this clonotype. The V call is TRBV28, the J call TRBJ2-1; TRBD2 might be the D (7 bases). V was shortened by 3 bases and J by 4 bases, with 10 bases between the two germline ends. The length of the CDR3 is 14 residues. Germline V gives CDR1 MDHEN, CDR2 SYDVKM. CDR3 nucleotides: TGTGCCAGCAGTTTCGGGGGGCGATACAATGAGCAGTTCTTC. It codes for CASSFGGRYNEQFF.

This clonotype was picked up many times. V and J are TRBV7-9 and TRBJ1-1, with D perhaps TRBD1 (6 bases). Germline V gene lookup returns CDR1 SEHNR and CDR2 FQNEAQ (reference sequence). V dropped 0 bases and J dropped 11 bases, with 13 bases sitting between them. This CDR3 spans 13 amino acids. CDR3 residues: CASSLAAGELAFF. The DNA for the CDR3 is TGTGCCAGCAGCTTAGCGGCAGGGGAGTTGGCTTTCTTT.

This clonotype was detected many times. The rearrangement joins TRBV7-9 to TRBJ2-3; 9 nucleotides align to TRBD1. The V gene end was trimmed by 4 bases and the J gene end by 3 bases; junction bases not matched to a gene: 5. Germline V lookup: CDR1 SEHNR, CDR2 FQNEAQ (reference sequence). This CDR3 region has 15 residues. CDR3 region: CASSSGQGGTDTQYF. The DNA for the CDR3 is TGTGCCAGCAGCTCGGGACAGGGAGGGACAGATACGCAGTATTTT.

This chain links TRBV4-3 with TRBJ1-5; D is unresolved. The CDR3 sequence is 14 residues long. V was cut by 3 bases and J by 7 bases, with 13 bases left in between. The germline V gene has CDR1 LGHNA and CDR2 YSLEER. The CDR3 sequence is CASSQDGWVQPQHF. The CDR3 coding sequence is TGCGCCAGCAGCCAGGATGGGTGGGTGCAGCCCCAGCATTTT.